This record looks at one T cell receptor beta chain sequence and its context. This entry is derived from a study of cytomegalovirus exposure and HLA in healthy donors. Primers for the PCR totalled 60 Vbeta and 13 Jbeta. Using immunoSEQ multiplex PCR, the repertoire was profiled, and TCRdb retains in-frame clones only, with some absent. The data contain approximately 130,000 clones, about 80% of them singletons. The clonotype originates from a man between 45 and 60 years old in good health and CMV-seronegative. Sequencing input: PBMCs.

CDR3 protein: CASSLEGAPLEAFF. CDR3 DNA: TGTGCCAGCAGCTTAGAGGGGGCCCCTCTCGAAGCTTTCTTT. J is TRBJ1-1 and V is TRBV7-9; TRBD1 matches 7 bases. This CDR3 spans 14 amino acids. The V segment lost 1 base and the J segment 8 bases; nucleotides outside the gene matches: 7. The V gene's germline CDR1 is SEHNR and CDR2 FQNEAQ (reference sequence).